A single sample gave rise to the 27 T cell receptor beta chains below, sequenced in a study of graft-versus-host responses after intestinal transplantation. Sequencing used immunoSEQ multiplex PCR; TCRdb keeps in-frame clones, though not all of them. The table has about 50,000 clones, over 90% seen once. These receptors have no known antigen. The material was unstimulated CD4+ T cells sorted from spleen or lymph node cells, obtained before transplant. The origin of the receptors is a human donor who was the organ donor for an intestinal transplant.

This rearrangement joins TRBV5-8 to TRBJ2-1; no firm D call. Trimming took off 4 bases at V and 7 bases at J, with 12 bases between the two ends. The germline V gene has CDR1 SGHTS and CDR2 YDEGEE. This CDR3 contains 13 residues. CDR3 protein: CASSPWGLNEQFF. CDR3 sequence (DNA): TGTGCCAGCAGCCCCTGGGGATTGAATGAGCAGTTCTTC.

The rearrangement uses TRBV7-2 and TRBJ2-4; 12 bases are shared with TRBD2. Germline lookup yields CDR1 SGHTA and CDR2 FQGNSA. With V trimmed by 4 bases and J by 6 bases, 1 base remained unmatched. This CDR3 is built from 14 residues. The CDR3 region is CASSSGLAGNIQYF. CDR3 nucleotides: TGTGCCAGCAGCTCGGGACTAGCGGGAAACATTCAGTACTTC.

This rearrangement joins TRBV30 to TRBJ2-1, with 12 bases aligning to TRBD2. J gave up 7 bases and V 0 bases, and 7 bases lay outside the gene matches. Germline lookup yields CDR1 GTSNPN and CDR2 SVGIG (reference sequence). The length of the CDR3 is 16 residues. The CDR3 region is CAWSVRRLAGGNEQFF. CDR3 DNA: TGTGCCTGGAGTGTTCGACGGCTAGCGGGGGGGAATGAGCAGTTCTTC.

The V gene is TRBV2, the J gene TRBJ2-1, with 13 nucleotides matching TRBD2. From germline, CDR1 is SNHLY and CDR2 FYNNEI. The V and J ends lost 10 bases and 5 bases, in that order; junction bases with no gene match: 5. This CDR3 has 14 amino acids. This chain's CDR3 is CATLGLAGHNEQFF. CDR3 nucleotides: TGTGCCACCTTGGGACTAGCGGGGCACAATGAGCAGTTCTTC.

The CDR3 loop is CASSEGRNTGELFF. The CDR3 nucleotides read TGTGCCAGCAGTGAAGGACGGAACACCGGGGAGCTGTTTTTT. The V gene is TRBV6-1, the J gene TRBJ2-2; D is unresolved. This CDR3 region has 14 residues. Trimming removed 1 base from V and 1 base from J, with 4 bases in between. Germline CDR1 and CDR2: MNHNS and SASEGT.

The gene calls are TRBV11-2 and TRBJ2-7, with 9 positions matching TRBD2. This CDR3 is built from 17 residues. The ends lost 1 base at V and 3 bases at J; junction bases unmatched: 10. The germline V gene encodes CDR1 SGHAT and CDR2 FQNNGV. The CDR3 DNA is TGTGCCAGCAGCTTAGTCGGCGGGAGGGCCTCTTTCTACGAGCAGTACTTC. It is translated as CASSLVGGRASFYEQYF.

The chain uses TRBV25-1 and TRBJ1-1; D perhaps matches TRBD1 (6 bases). The length of the CDR3 is 14 residues. CDR1 is MGHDK and CDR2 is SYGVNS in the germline V gene. V gave up 3 bases and J gave up 4 bases, with 12 bases separating them. CDR3 amino acids: CASSEHSGATEAFF. The CDR3 DNA sequence: TGTGCCAGCAGTGAGCATTCGGGGGCCACTGAAGCTTTCTTT.

The V and J genes are TRBV5-8 and TRBJ1-1; tentative D call: TRBD1 (5 bases). This CDR3 is built from 14 residues. V lost 2 bases to trimming and J lost 11 bases, with 19 bases between them. CDR1 is SGHTS and CDR2 is YDEGEE in the germline V gene. CDR3 sequence reads: CASSLGPGQPGAFF. The CDR3 nucleotides are TGTGCCAGCAGCTTAGGACCAGGGCAGCCAGGGGCTTTCTTT. Variable domain in full (rest from reference TRBV5-8 and TRBJ1-1): EAGVTQSPTHLIKTRGQQATLRCSPISGHTSVYWYQQALGLGLQFLLWYDEGEERNRGNFPPRFSGRQFPNYSSELNVNALELEDSALYLCASSLGPGQPGAFFGQGTRLTVV.

The rearrangement uses TRBV11-3 and TRBJ2-7; 9 positions agree with TRBD2. J gave up 6 bases and V 8 bases, and 20 bases lay outside the gene matches. The CDR3 sequence is 17 residues long. CDR1 SGHNT and CDR2 YENEEA come from the germline V gene. The CDR3 sequence is CASHSRKREEGLCEQYF. DNA of the CDR3: TGTGCCAGCCACAGCCGGAAGCGGGAGGAGGGGTTATGCGAGCAGTACTTC.

The chain carries TRBV21-1 and TRBJ2-2; the table's TRBD1 call for D was not verified on the DNA. TRBV21-1 is classified as a pseudogene. The CDR3 length is 17 residues. This CDR3 reads CASSKRPGGAVTGELFF. CDR3 in DNA: TGTGCCAGCAGCAAACGACCAGGGGGCGCGGTCACCGGGGAGCTGTTTTTT.

The chain couples TRBV4-3 to TRBJ1-5, with D possibly being TRBD1 (6 bases). CDR1 is LGHNA, CDR2 YSLEER, per germline. CDR3 length: 17 residues. V lost 4 bases and J lost 1, with 17 bases in between. CDR3 sequence (DNA): TGCGCCAGCAGCCGCACCACAGGGCACCTAAGCAATCAGCCCCAGCATTTT. This gives the protein CASSRTTGHLSNQPQHF.

This chain joins TRBV19 and TRBJ1-5; D possibly corresponds to TRBD1 (5 bases). This CDR3 comprises 15 residues. Trimming cost V 4 bases and J 4 bases, with 14 bases left between them. Germline V CDR1 and CDR2: LNHDA, SQIVND (reference sequence). CDR3 loop: CASSRRHWGNQPQHF. The CDR3 DNA reads TGTGCCAGTAGTAGGCGACATTGGGGGAATCAGCCCCAGCATTTT.

The chain couples TRBV4-3 to TRBJ1-5; D gene uncertain. Trimming left V 0 bases short and J 10 bases short, with 13 bases between. The CDR3 is 14 residues long. Germline V gene lookup returns CDR1 LGHNA and CDR2 YSLEER. CDR3 amino acids: CASSQESLGGPQHF. The CDR3 region has the DNA TGCGCCAGCAGCCAAGAAAGTTTAGGTGGCCCCCAGCATTTT.

V gene TRBV6-1 combines with J gene TRBJ1-1, with D uncertain. V was pared by 1 base and J by 5 bases, with 8 bases between. Germline CDR1 MNHNS, CDR2 SASEGT. The CDR3 is made up of 13 amino acids. Written as DNA, the CDR3 is TGTGCCAGCAGTGAAGAGGAGGGTACTGAAGCTTTCTTT. This sequence encodes CASSEEEGTEAFF.

As regards this clone: The junction differs from germline at one of its ends, possibly a read error. This sample includes further DNA sequences coding for the same CDR3. The chain employs TRBV28 and TRBJ2-7; 15 bases align to TRBD2. The CDR3 runs to 13 residues. Germline assignment: CDR1 MDHEN and CDR2 SYDVKM. CDR3 nucleotides: TGCGCCAGCGGGACTAGCGGGAGGTACGAGCAGTACTTC. This sequence encodes CASGTSGRYEQYF.

The chain recombines TRBV6-5 with TRBJ1-6; TRBD1 matches at 7 bases. V lost 6 bases, J lost 7 bases, and 6 bases stayed unmatched. Germline CDR1 and CDR2: MNHEY and SVGAGI. This CDR3 is 14 amino acids long. The CDR3 loop is CASRSGTENSPLHF. Here the CDR3 DNA reads TGTGCCAGCAGGTCCGGGACAGAAAATTCACCCCTCCACTTT.

V and J are TRBV29-1 and TRBJ1-2; 7 nucleotides agree with TRBD1. Trimming at V came to 7 bases and at J to 5 bases, leaving 4 bases not matched to a gene. Germline CDR1 SQVTM, CDR2 ANQGSEA. The CDR3 totals 11 residues. CDR3 protein: CSGLTGYGYTF. CDR3 coding DNA: TGCAGCGGATTGACAGGGTATGGCTACACCTTC.

The chain employs TRBV20-1 and TRBJ2-3; tentative D call: TRBD2 (5 bases). The V gene lost 6 bases and the J gene lost 9 bases, with 13 bases spanning the gap. The length of the CDR3 is 11 residues. The V gene's germline CDR1 is DFQATT and CDR2 SNEGSKA (reference sequence). CDR3 DNA: TGCAGTGCCCCAGAGGGCCTAACGCAGTATTTT. The encoded protein is CSAPEGLTQYF.

Details on this clone: The sample has other DNA sequences that encode this CDR3 too. The rearrangement joins TRBV5-1 to TRBJ2-3; D remains ambiguous. Per the germline V gene, CDR1 is SGHRS and CDR2 is YFSETQ. There are 14 residues in the CDR3. The V end was cut by 1 base, the J end by 0 bases, with 6 bases between. The CDR3 region has the DNA TGCGCCAGCAGCTTGAGCGAGAGCACAGATACGCAGTATTTT. It translates to CASSLSESTDTQYF. The full variable domain, its missing parts supplied by reference TRBV5-1 and TRBJ2-3, is KAGVTQTPRYLIKTRGQQVTLSCSPISGHRSVSWYQQTPGQGLQFLFEYFSETQRNKGNFPGRFSGRQFSNSRSEMNVSTLELGDSALYLCASSLSESTDTQYFGPGTRLTVL.

The chain joins TRBV5-1 to TRBJ1-4; no definite D call. The CDR3 is 13 residues long. Looked up from germline, CDR1 is SGHRS and CDR2 is YFSETQ. The V gene lost 0 bases and the J gene lost 10 bases, with 10 bases spanning the gap. Here the CDR3 reads CASSLGENGKLFF. CDR3 sequence (DNA): TGCGCCAGCAGCTTGGGCGAGAACGGAAAACTGTTTTTT.

The rearrangement joins TRBV7-3 to TRBJ2-3, with 9 positions matching TRBD2. V shed 4 bases and J 4 bases; nucleotides not matched to a gene: 0. In germline, CDR1 is SGHTA, CDR2 FQGTGA. CDR3 length equals 13 residues. The CDR3 nucleotides read TGTGCCAGCAGCTGGACTAGCGCAGATACGCAGTATTTT. Translation gives CASSWTSADTQYF.

The V call is TRBV2, the J call TRBJ2-7; 11 bases are a match to TRBD1. The CDR3 contains 14 residues. Germline V gene lookup returns CDR1 SNHLY and CDR2 FYNNEI. The junction had 1 base not matched to a gene; V was cut back by 4 bases and J by 2 bases. The CDR3 coding sequence is TGTGCCAGCAGTGCGGGACAGGGGGCCTACGAGCAGTACTTC. This sequence encodes CASSAGQGAYEQYF.

The rearrangement links TRBV19 to TRBJ2-5; D is possibly TRBD2 (6 bases). TRBJ2-7 matches the DNA end more closely, so the J call is doubtful. This CDR3 contains 12 residues. The germline gives CDR1 LNHDA, CDR2 SQIVND (reference sequence). CDR3 nucleotide sequence: TGTGCCAGTAGTAAGGAGGGCTACGAGCAGTACTTC. Protein: CASSKEGYEQYF.

The chain carries TRBV21-1 and TRBJ1-2; no check of the table's D call, TRBD1, against the DNA was made. TRBV21-1 is annotated as a pseudogene. The CDR3 runs to 18 residues. The CDR3 bases are TGTGCCAGCACCCCCCGGGACAGGGGGCGCGGAGGGTTCTATGGCTACACCTTC. Translated, it gives CASTPRDRGRGGFYGYTF.

The J gene is TRBJ2-1, the V gene TRBV11-3, with 10 bases fitting TRBD2. The length of the CDR3 is 16 residues. Germline trimming cut 3 bases from V and 7 bases from J; bases unmatched to any gene: 9. CDR1 is SGHNT, CDR2 YENEEA, per germline. CDR3 in DNA: TGTGCCAGCAGCTTCTTTCCGACTAGCGGGTGGAATGAGCAGTTCTTC. Protein product: CASSFFPTSGWNEQFF.

The CDR3 is CASSSAYREAKNIQYF. CDR3 in DNA: TGTGCCAGCAGTTCCGCCTACCGAGAAGCCAAAAACATTCAGTACTTC. The V call is TRBV6-4, the J call TRBJ2-4, with D uncertain. The germline V and J ends were trimmed by 5 bases and 0 bases, with 14 bases remaining between them. This CDR3 is 16 amino acids long. The germline V gene encodes CDR1 MRHNA and CDR2 SNTAGT.

The chain links TRBV21-1 to TRBJ2-2; the table's D call of TRBD2 was not tested on the DNA. TRBV21-1 is termed a pseudogene. This CDR3 comprises 18 residues. The CDR3 here is CASSKARVDGGPCGELFF. CDR3 nucleotide sequence: TGTGCCAGCAGCAAAGCTAGGGTCGACGGGGGGCCGTGTGGGGAGCTGTTTTTT.